Sequencing of this T cell receptor beta chain was carried out in a study of neurological immune-mediated disorders. Stored at -80 C, 2 million PBMCs were the source of the unsorted libraries. Notes on the study in general: Sharing of CDR3 amino acid sequences among expanded clones across subjects was absent, suggesting private repertoires in all groups.

The V gene end was trimmed by 2 bases and the J gene end by 4 bases; junction bases not matched to a gene: 4. The germline CDR1 and CDR2 sequences are SQVTM and ANQGSEA. The CDR3 runs 14 residues. The table lists this clonotype with many counts. Its specificity is unknown. As for the cDNA, it was generated by 5'RACE with 10-nucleotide random UMIs. Every sequencing run generated in excess of 180 million TCR-beta sequences. These sequences covered 15-18 subjects. TCRdb re-analysed the 5' RACE reads in MiXCR, keeping a single row per CDR3 protein. The sample lists just under 45,000 distinct CDR3 sequences, about 13% occurring once.

Source material: PBMCs. The chain carries TRBV29-1 and TRBJ2-7; TRBD1 matches at 11 bases. The source is a female donor in good health. The CDR3 DNA follows: TGCAGCGTTGAATTCGGGACAGGGGGATACGAGCAGTACTTC. Translation gives CSVEFGTGGYEQYF.